This T cell receptor beta chain is drawn from a study of blood T cell repertoires in COVID-19. Only in-frame clones appear in the TCRdb table, and some are missing; sequencing was by immunoSEQ multiplex PCR. This sample has approximately 250,000 clones, with 65% to 90% found just once. The germline CDR1 and CDR2 sequences are LGHDT and YNNKEL (reference sequence). The CDR3 consists of 16 residues. Trimming cost V 2 bases and J 0 bases; bases outside gene matches: 4. This TCR was sampled from a man in his fifties with COVID-19, enrolled during active disease. The sequencing input was peripheral blood. The chain joins TRBV3-1 (or the pseudogene TRBV3-2) to TRBJ1-1; 9 bases are shared with TRBD1. CDR3 DNA sequence: TGTGCCAGCAGCCAAAGGACAGGGGCCGTGAACACTGAAGCTTTCTTT. It is translated as CASSQRTGAVNTEAFF.